Sequencing of this T cell receptor (beta chain) was carried out in a study of blood T cells in healthy people across ages. Germline CDR1 LGHNA, CDR2 YSLEER. Trimming cost V 0 bases and J 8 bases, with 16 bases left between them. The CDR3 has 16 residues. In regard to this clonotype: Its antigen remains unidentified.

Points from the study as a whole: The study found more naive CD4+ cells and higher diversity in long-lived than aged donors.

The use of a sample-barcoded 5' primer and a J-beta primer mix characterized a second PCR of about 7 to 12 cycles. TCRdb re-analysed the 5' RACE reads in MiXCR, keeping a single row per CDR3 protein. The sample has under 1,000,000 distinct CDR3 sequences; about 47% are singletons. Sequenced material: blood. This TCR was recovered from a man aged 80 or over in good health. V gene TRBV4-3 combines with J gene TRBJ1-4, with D unclear. The CDR3 nucleotides are TGCGCCAGCAGCCAAGAAAGAGCCTCCGGTGGCGAAAAACTGTTTTTT. It codes for CASSQERASGGEKLFF.